Shown below are 29 T cell receptor beta chains from a single sample sequenced in a study of blood T cell repertoires in COVID-19. Assay: immunoSEQ multiplex PCR; the TCRdb copy retains only in-frame clones and omits some. The sample has tens of thousands of clones; 70% to 90% are singletons. The sequencing input was peripheral blood. The receptors here all came from a human donor in a cohort sampled during active COVID-19.

This chain links TRBV28 with TRBJ2-7; 8 positions agree with TRBD1. The CDR3 consists of 15 residues. Germline lookup yields CDR1 MDHEN and CDR2 SYDVKM. V lost 4 bases, J lost 5 bases, and 10 bases stayed unmatched. CDR3 region: CASSSSGGAKDEQYF. The CDR3 nucleotides are TGTGCCAGCAGTTCCTCAGGGGGCGCTAAGGACGAGCAGTACTTC. The full variable domain, with the rest looked up from reference TRBV28 and TRBJ2-7, is DVKVTQSSRYLVKRTGEKVFLECVQDMDHENMFWYRQDPGLGLRLIYFSYDVKMKEKGDIPEGYSVSREKKERFSLILESASTNQTSMYLCASSSSGGAKDEQYFGPGTRLTVT.

The rearrangement links TRBV5-1 to TRBJ2-7, with 8 positions matching TRBD1. The V and J ends lost 7 bases and 5 bases, in that order; junction bases with no gene match: 14. Germline V gene sequence: CDR1 SGHRS, CDR2 YFSETQ. The CDR3 runs to 15 residues. The CDR3 region is CASRGPQGARDEQYF. CDR3 in DNA: TGCGCCAGCCGGGGGCCCCAGGGGGCTCGGGACGAGCAGTACTTC.

The V and J genes are TRBV6-5 and TRBJ2-7; the match to TRBD1 covers 9 bases. After removal of 6 bases from V and 4 bases from J, the junction contained 10 bases not matched to a gene. The germline CDR1 and CDR2 sequences are MNHEY and SVGAGI. CDR3 length: 15 residues. CDR3 residues: CASRLLPGQGYEQYF. In DNA, the CDR3 is TGTGCCAGCAGACTACTCCCGGGACAGGGTTACGAGCAGTACTTC.

This chain uses TRBV23-1 with TRBJ1-1, with 8 positions matching TRBD1. TRBV23-1 falls under the ORF class, with uncertain function. The V segment lost 3 bases and the J segment 4 bases; nucleotides outside the gene matches: 10. This CDR3 region has 16 residues. This CDR3 is CASSHAPQGAGTEAFF. The CDR3 DNA sequence: TGCGCCAGCAGTCACGCGCCCCAGGGGGCGGGCACTGAAGCTTTCTTT.

The chain joins TRBV7-9 to TRBJ1-1, with 7 bases that match TRBD1. CDR1 SEHNR and CDR2 FQNEAQ come from the germline V gene (reference sequence). V was pared by 4 bases and J by 1 base, with 3 bases of the junction left unmatched. This CDR3 spans 14 amino acids. This chain's CDR3 is CASSSGQWNTEAFF. CDR3 DNA: TGTGCCAGCAGCTCGGGACAGTGGAACACTGAAGCTTTCTTT.

The chain recombines TRBV11-2 with TRBJ1-1, with TRBD1 identical over 7 bases. Germline lookup yields CDR1 SGHAT and CDR2 FQNNGV. Trimming at V came to 5 bases and at J to 0 bases, leaving 6 bases not matched to a gene. The CDR3 totals 15 residues. This CDR3 reads CASSQLTGVNTEAFF. In nucleotides, the CDR3 is TGTGCCAGCAGCCAACTTACAGGGGTGAACACTGAAGCTTTCTTT.

The rearrangement uses TRBV7-8 and TRBJ2-7; 7 bases line up with TRBD1. V was clipped by 4 bases and J by 2 bases; unmatched bases: 14. Germline V CDR1 and CDR2: SGHVS, FQNEAQ. This CDR3 is built from 17 residues. CDR3 nucleotides: TGTGCCAGCAGCTCGACAACGTACCGGGACAGTCCCTACGAGCAGTACTTC. Protein sequence: CASSSTTYRDSPYEQYF. Drawing the rest from reference TRBV7-8 and TRBJ2-7, the complete variable domain is GAGVSQSPRYKVAKRGQDVALRCDPISGHVSLFWYQQALGQGPEFLTYFQNEAQLDKSGLPSDRFFAERPEGSVSTLKIQRTQQEDSAVYLCASSSTTYRDSPYEQYFGPGTRLTVT.

The rearrangement joins TRBV12-3 or TRBV12-4 to TRBJ1-5; TRBD1 aligns across 8 bases. The CDR3 runs to 13 residues. V was clipped by 7 bases and J by 5 bases; unmatched bases: 4. The CDR3 bases are TGTGCCAGCAAAGGACAGGGTTATCAGCCCCAGCATTTT. This encodes CASKGQGYQPQHF.

This sequence joins TRBV30 and TRBJ2-3; 10 bases line up with TRBD2. The germline CDR1 and CDR2 sequences are GTSNPN and SVGIG (reference sequence). This CDR3 comprises 16 residues. The J segment lost 5 bases and the V segment lost 0 bases, leaving 8 bases of the junction unmatched. The CDR3 DNA follows: TGTGCCTGGAGTGTAGGGGCTAGCGGGAGACAAGATACGCAGTATTTT. It encodes CAWSVGASGRQDTQYF.

J is TRBJ2-7 and V is TRBV5-1, with 8 bases identical to TRBD2. The CDR3 runs 14 residues. Germline-derived CDR1 and CDR2 are SGHRS and YFSETQ. With V trimmed by 2 bases and J by 4 bases, 5 bases remained unmatched. The DNA of the CDR3 is TGCGCCAGCAGCTTCGGGGGGGCGAGGTACGAGCAGTACTTC. Translating gives CASSFGGARYEQYF.

The V gene is TRBV10-2, the J gene TRBJ1-6; 10 positions agree with TRBD1. V lost 3 bases, J lost 10 bases, and 3 bases stayed unmatched. This CDR3 region has 14 residues. Germline V CDR1 and CDR2: WSHSY, SAAADI. Here the CDR3 reads CASSEGTGVSPLHF. CDR3 coding DNA: TGCGCCAGCAGTGAAGGGACAGGGGTCTCACCCCTCCACTTT.

This clone was observed a single time. The rearrangement joins TRBV7-6 to TRBJ2-4; 9 positions match TRBD2. This CDR3 region has 16 residues. J lost 7 bases, V lost 5 bases, and 12 bases had no gene match. Looked up from germline, CDR1 is SGHVS and CDR2 is FNYEAQ. This CDR3 is CASSPRYTSGRNIQYF. The CDR3 DNA reads as TGTGCCAGCAGCCCCCGGTACACAAGCGGGAGGAACATTCAGTACTTC.

This chain connects TRBV18 to TRBJ2-7, with TRBD1 matching 7 bases. This CDR3 has 14 residues. V shed 0 bases and J 5 bases; nucleotides not matched to a gene: 4. Germline CDR1 KGHSH, CDR2 LQKENI. The CDR3 sequence is CASSPPFRGNEQYF. CDR3 bases: TGTGCCAGCTCACCACCGTTCAGGGGGAACGAGCAGTACTTC.

J is TRBJ2-1 and V is TRBV6-5, with a weak D call TRBD2 (6 bases). The CDR3 extends over 13 amino acids. V shed 8 bases and J shed 7 bases, with 15 bases lying between them. Germline CDR1 reads MNHEY; CDR2 reads SVGAGI. CDR3 DNA sequence: TGTGCCAGCCTTACTGGAAGCGGGAATGAGCAGTTCTTC. It encodes CASLTGSGNEQFF.

The chain has TRBV27 and TRBJ2-7; weak D call: TRBD2 (5 bases). CDR3 size: 14 residues. V was cut by 3 bases and J by 3 bases, with 12 bases left in between. Germline CDR1 reads MNHEY; CDR2 reads SMNVEV (reference sequence). CDR3 residues: CASSFLDSDYEQYF. For the CDR3, the DNA is TGTGCCAGCAGTTTCTTGGACTCGGACTACGAGCAGTACTTC.

The V call is TRBV11-2, the J call TRBJ2-7; D is possibly TRBD2 (6 bases). Trimming left V 6 bases short and J 5 bases short, with 17 bases between. Germline V CDR1 and CDR2: SGHAT, FQNNGV. There are 14 residues in the CDR3. The CDR3 region is CASSPGLGVDEQYF. CDR3 bases: TGTGCCAGCAGTCCGGGACTTGGTGTCGACGAGCAGTACTTC.

The chain recombines TRBV4-1 with TRBJ1-5, with 7 bases fitting TRBD1. V gave up 1 base and J gave up 4 bases; unmatched junction bases: 4. Germline V gene data show CDR1 as MGHRA and CDR2 as YSYEKL. The CDR3 is 15 residues long. The CDR3 reads CASSQGQGWNQPQHF. For the CDR3, the DNA is TGCGCCAGCAGCCAAGGACAGGGTTGGAATCAGCCCCAGCATTTT.

V is TRBV6-2 or TRBV6-3 and J is TRBJ1-2; D may be TRBD1 (5 bases). V lost 2 bases and J lost 7, with 11 bases in between. CDR3 length: 13 residues. Germline V gives CDR1 MNHEY, CDR2 SVGEGT. The CDR3 DNA is TGTGCCAGCAGTTACGGACTCGGGGGTGGCTACACCTTC. This encodes CASSYGLGGGYTF.

Concerning this clone: The junction departs from the called germline gene at one end, perhaps through a read error. The genes are TRBV7-9 and TRBJ1-5; maybe TRBD1 (6 bases). Looked up from germline, CDR1 is SEHNR and CDR2 is FQNEAQ (reference sequence). The CDR3 spans 12 residues. The CDR3 here is CASSSGHPQLDF. The DNA for the CDR3 is TGTGCCAGCAGCTCGGGACACCCTCAGCTCGATTTT. The complete variable domain, with remaining parts taken from reference TRBV7-9 and TRBJ1-5, reads DTGVSQNPRHKITKRGQNVTFRCDPISEHNRLYWYRQTLGQGPEFLTYFQNEAQLEKSRLLSDRFSAERPKGSFSTLEIQRTEQGDSAMYLCASSSGHPQLDFGDGTRLSIL.

As to this clone: The junction shows a germline mismatch at one end, possibly a read error. This same CDR3 is encoded by further DNA sequences in the sample. This chain links TRBV6-2 or TRBV6-3 with TRBJ2-7; possible D gene TRBD2, 5 bases. This CDR3 is 14 amino acids long. Germline V gene sequence: CDR1 MNHEY, CDR2 SVGEGT. The CDR3 protein is CASSYSTGPWEQYF. The DNA of the CDR3 is TGTGCCAGCAGTTACTCGACGGGTCCATGGGAGCAGTATTTC.

The chain links TRBV6-5 to TRBJ1-1; TRBD1 might be the D (6 bases). The CDR3 length is 13 residues. Germline V gene sequence: CDR1 MNHEY, CDR2 SVGAGI. Trimming cost V 6 bases and J 1 base, with 9 bases left between them. CDR3 sequence: CASRKQGNTEAFF. The CDR3 DNA is TGTGCCAGCAGAAAACAGGGGAACACTGAAGCTTTCTTT.

This clone has only one observation. The chain carries TRBV28 and TRBJ2-5; 14 nucleotides match TRBD2. Germline V gene lookup returns CDR1 MDHEN and CDR2 SYDVKM. CDR3 length equals 17 residues. J gave up 5 bases and V 3 bases, and 8 bases lay outside the gene matches. The CDR3 loop is CASSLGLAGVEGETQYF. CDR3 in DNA: TGTGCCAGCAGTTTGGGACTAGCGGGAGTAGAGGGGGAGACCCAGTACTTC.

This chain joins TRBV5-6 and TRBJ1-2, with D perhaps matching TRBD1 (6 bases). The CDR3 spans 15 residues. The germline CDR1 and CDR2 sequences are SGHDT and YYEEEE. V lost 4 bases, J lost 8 bases, and 21 bases lay in between. DNA for the CDR3: TGTGCCAGCAGCCCTTCGCATCGGGGGGCGCGGGGCTACACCTTC. Translated: CASSPSHRGARGYTF.

The chain uses TRBV9 and TRBJ2-3; the match to TRBD2 covers 11 bases. CDR3 size: 17 residues. After removal of 4 bases from V and 4 bases from J, the junction contained 11 bases not matched to a gene. Germline-derived CDR1 and CDR2 are SGDLS and YYNGEE. Written as DNA, the CDR3 is TGTGCCAGCAGCTTGAGGACTAGCGGGTTAGGAGCAGATACGCAGTATTTT. This encodes CASSLRTSGLGADTQYF. Variable domain in full (rest from reference TRBV9 and TRBJ2-3): DSGVTQTPKHLITATGQRVTLRCSPRSGDLSVYWYQQSLDQGLQFLIQYYNGEERAKGNILERFSAQQFPDLHSELNLSSLELGDSALYFCASSLRTSGLGADTQYFGPGTRLTVL.

J is TRBJ2-7 and V is TRBV3-1 (or the pseudogene TRBV3-2); D not certain. V was shortened by 2 bases and J by 4 bases, with 3 bases between the two germline ends. Germline values: CDR1 LGHDT, CDR2 YNNKEL (reference sequence). The CDR3 is made up of 11 amino acids. Here the CDR3 DNA reads TGTGCCAGCAGCCAACTTTACGAGCAGTACTTC. Protein: CASSQLYEQYF.

The V and J genes are TRBV27 and TRBJ2-7; perhaps TRBD1 as D (5 bases). The CDR3 spans 14 residues. Trimming removed 4 bases from V and 2 bases from J, with 12 bases in between. CDR1 MNHEY and CDR2 SMNVEV come from the germline V gene (reference sequence). CDR3 DNA sequence: TGTGCCAGCAGTTCAGGGTTAAGGGCCTACGAGCAGTACTTC. Amino acid sequence: CASSSGLRAYEQYF.

This rearrangement joins TRBV3-1 (or the pseudogene TRBV3-2) to TRBJ2-5, with D possibly being TRBD2 (6 bases). V was shortened by 3 bases and J by 8 bases, with 19 bases between the two germline ends. Looked up from germline, CDR1 is LGHDT and CDR2 is YNNKEL (reference sequence). The CDR3 length is 15 residues. For the CDR3, the DNA is TGTGCCAGCAGCCATATGGGACTCGGGCCATCAACCCAGTACTTC. Translating it yields CASSHMGLGPSTQYF.

The chain carries TRBV6-2 or TRBV6-3 and TRBJ2-2; 11 bases line up with TRBD2. Unmatched junction bases numbered 14, after V lost 4 bases and J lost 4 bases. The CDR3 length is 19 residues. In germline, CDR1 is MNHEY, CDR2 SVGEGT. Written as DNA, the CDR3 is TGTGCCAGCAGTTCGGGACTAGCGGTTGAAAAAACTAGCACCGGGGAGCTGTTTTTT. Protein: CASSSGLAVEKTSTGELFF.

Only one count was recorded for this clone. The J gene is TRBJ2-7, the V gene TRBV20-1; no clear D. V lost 6 bases and J 6 bases, leaving 9 bases between the germline ends. Germline values: CDR1 DFQATT, CDR2 SNEGSKA (reference sequence). CDR3 length equals 10 residues. CDR3 in DNA: TGCAGTGCCGCGACTGGCGAGCAGTACTTC. Translated: CSAATGEQYF.